The following is a T cell receptor beta chain sequence with its context. Its antigen is still unknown. The data originate from a study of Graves' ophthalmopathy and Graves' hyperthyroidism. Study observations and caveats: Most thyroid-expanded clonotypes exceeding 0.001 frequency were also found in blood. A 13-signature model separated ophthalmopathy from stable hyperthyroidism, reaching around 89% sensitivity and around 81% specificity cross-validated.

The CDR3 has 16 amino acids. Losses at the gene ends were 3 bases for V and 3 bases for J; bases not matched to a gene: 7. Germline V lookup: CDR1 MNHEY, CDR2 SVGAGI. Amplifying from RNA transcripts, the study obtained TCR beta CDR3 regions. RT-PCR with HTBI primers came first, then second-round multiplex PCR. A single record per CDR3 protein comes from TCRdb applying MiXCR to the multiplex PCR reads. The data show roughly 400,000 distinct CDR3 sequences, about a sixth seen once. This sequence was found in an adult woman with stable Graves' hyperthyroidism. The rearrangement links TRBV6-5 to TRBJ2-7, with 11 nucleotides matching TRBD1. Sequencing was performed on peripheral blood. This chain's CDR3 is CASSYQRTGGNYEQYF. CDR3 DNA sequence: TGTGCCAGCAGTTATCAAAGGACAGGGGGCAACTACGAGCAGTACTTC.